Listed below are T cell receptor beta chains from one sample, sequenced in a study of T-cell memory formation after mild COVID-19. One entry per CDR3 protein results from TCRdb running MiXCR on the 5' RACE reads. The sample records 250,000 to 300,000 distinct CDR3 sequences, about a sixth being singletons. The specimen sequenced was PBMCs or a T cell subset sorted from them (not recorded which). Receptors originate from a man between 18 and 29 years old who had mild COVID-19 (a few samples of this study predate the infection). Cell type and time point are not known. Both conserved end residues are part of each CDR3. D genes are given only for firm matches. Clone size is given for some rows only: seen once, a few or many times, or a class if the clone is expanded.

J | size | D | V | CDR3 | DNA
TRBJ2-5 | - | TRBD2 | TRBV20-1 | CSARVWGLAGEQETQYF | TGCAGTGCTAGAGTTTGGGGCCTAGCGGGGGAACAAGAGACCCAGTACTTC
TRBJ2-1 | many | - | TRBV7-2 | CASSTVGEQFF | TGTGCCAGCAGCACAGTAGGTGAGCAGTTCTTC
TRBJ2-4 | few | TRBD2 | TRBV5-1 | CASSVGSREEAPPKNIQYF | TGCGCCAGCAGCGTCGGCAGCCGGGAGGAGGCTCCCCCCAAAAACATTCAGTACTTC
TRBJ2-1 | - | - | TRBV5-1 | CASSLPPSGHNEQFF | TGCGCCAGCAGCCTCCCACCCAGCGGCCACAATGAGCAGTTCTTC
TRBJ1-1 | - | - | TRBV7-8 | CASSHPQGEGLNTEAFF | TGTGCCAGCAGTCACCCCCAGGGTGAGGGACTAAACACTGAAGCTTTCTTT
TRBJ2-2 | few | - | TRBV29-1 | CSVLAETGELFF | TGCAGCGTTCTAGCAGAGACCGGGGAGCTGTTTTTT
TRBJ1-1 | few | - | TRBV20-1 | CSASNGMNTEAFF | TGCAGTGCTAGTAACGGGATGAACACTGAAGCTTTCTTT
TRBJ1-2 | - | TRBD1 | TRBV11-2 | CASSRPGTATANYGYTF | TGTGCCAGCAGCCGTCCCGGGACAGCTACAGCTAACTATGGCTACACCTTC
TRBJ2-3 | few | - | TRBV6-2/TRBV6-3 | CASSPKGTQYF | TGTGCCAGCAGCCCCAAGGGCACGCAGTATTTT
TRBJ1-5 | - | - | TRBV19 | CATQGTPYNQPQHF | TGTGCCACCCAGGGGACACCCTACAATCAGCCCCAGCATTTT
TRBJ2-2 | - | - | TRBV7-2 | CASSLQATGELFF | TGTGCCAGCAGCTTGCAGGCAACCGGGGAGCTGTTTTTT
TRBJ1-4 | - | - | TRBV20-1 | CSAPTSGSGEKLFF | TGCAGTGCCCCTACCTCCGGGTCGGGTGAAAAACTGTTTTTT
TRBJ1-5 | many | - | TRBV4-2 | CASSQAGGVGQPQHF | TGTGCCAGCAGCCAGGCCGGAGGAGTAGGTCAGCCCCAGCATTTT
TRBJ2-7 | few | - | TRBV6-1 | CASSRRTDSSYEQYF | TGTGCCAGCAGCCGCCGGACGGATTCCTCCTACGAGCAGTACTTC
TRBJ2-1 | - | - | TRBV7-9 | CASSLAFRSSYNEQFF | TGTGCCAGCAGCTTAGCTTTCAGGAGCTCCTACAATGAGCAGTTCTTC
TRBJ1-6 | - | - | TRBV28 | CASTRVEYSPLHF | TGTGCCAGCACCCGGGTGGAGTACTCACCCCTCCACTTT
TRBJ2-5 | many | - | TRBV6-5 | CASSRGTPPETQYF | TGTGCCAGCAGCCGGGGGACGCCGCCCGAGACCCAGTACTTC
TRBJ1-2 | - | TRBD1 | TRBV20-1 | CSAGGTGNHGYTF | TGCAGTGCTGGCGGGACAGGGAACCATGGCTACACCTTC
TRBJ2-3 | - | TRBD1 | TRBV20-1 | CSARGFQGAVQYF | TGCAGTGCTAGAGGGTTCCAGGGGGCCGTACAGTATTTT
TRBJ2-3 | - | - | TRBV20-1 | CSARVPSTDTQYF | TGCAGTGCTAGGGTCCCTAGCACAGATACGCAGTATTTT
TRBJ2-1 | few | - | TRBV5-1 | CASSQTLESSYNEQFF | TGCGCCAGCAGCCAGACCCTAGAGAGCTCCTACAATGAGCAGTTCTTC
TRBJ1-2 | - | - | TRBV7-9 | CASSLARAAAIYGYTF | TGTGCCAGCAGCTTAGCCAGGGCTGCGGCTATCTATGGCTACACCTTC
TRBJ1-4 | - | - | TRBV7-2 | CASSVTGTEKLFF | TGTGCCAGCAGCGTGACCGGGACGGAAAAACTGTTTTTT
TRBJ2-7 | many | - | TRBV6-5 | CASSYSSSPYEQYF | TGTGCCAGCAGTTACTCGAGCTCTCCCTACGAGCAGTACTTC
TRBJ2-7 | - | TRBD1 | TRBV5-1 | CASSFWTGREQYF | TGCGCCAGCAGCTTTTGGACAGGAAGAGAACAGTACTTC
TRBJ2-5 | - | - | TRBV7-9 | CASSLGGWETQYF | TGTGCCAGCAGCTTAGGGGGATGGGAGACCCAGTACTTC
TRBJ2-3 | - | - | TRBV7-8 | CASSSHHRAHTQYF | TGTGCCAGCAGCTCCCACCACAGGGCTCATACGCAGTATTTT
TRBJ2-1 | few | - | TRBV7-3 | CASSLQGAEQFF | TGTGCCAGCAGCTTACAGGGAGCTGAGCAGTTCTTC
TRBJ1-5 | few | TRBD1 | TRBV12-3/TRBV12-4 | CASSGQGPSGQPQHF | TGTGCCAGCAGCGGACAGGGACCTTCAGGTCAGCCCCAGCATTTT
TRBJ1-4 | - | TRBD1 | TRBV25-1 | CASSPGQHNEKLFF | TGTGCCAGCAGCCCGGGACAGCATAATGAAAAACTGTTTTTT
TRBJ2-1 | many | - | TRBV12-3/TRBV12-4 | CASSFQGPNEQFF | TGTGCCAGCAGTTTTCAGGGTCCCAATGAGCAGTTCTTC
TRBJ2-3 | few | TRBD2 | TRBV5-1 | CASSPGIAGGTDTQYF | TGCGCCAGCAGCCCCGGGATAGCGGGCGGCACAGATACGCAGTATTTT
TRBJ2-7 | few | - | TRBV7-6 | CASTAPSSYEQYF | TGTGCCAGCACGGCTCCGAGCTCCTACGAGCAGTACTTC
TRBJ1-1 | few | - | TRBV5-6 | CASSLGVQGTEAFF | TGTGCCAGCAGCTTGGGCGTGCAGGGCACTGAAGCTTTCTTT
TRBJ2-3 | many | TRBD2 | TRBV4-3 | CASSQIVAGFTDTQYF | TGCGCCAGCAGCCAAATCGTAGCGGGCTTCACAGATACGCAGTATTTT
TRBJ2-5 | many | TRBD2 | TRBV20-1 | CSAMTSGETQYF | TGCAGTGCTATGACTAGCGGAGAGACCCAGTACTTC
TRBJ2-3 | - | - | TRBV20-1 | CSAYASEADTQYF | TGCAGTGCTTATGCTAGTGAAGCAGATACGCAGTATTTT
TRBJ1-6 | few | - | TRBV5-4 | CASSFSDSPLHF | TGTGCCAGCAGCTTTTCGGATTCACCCCTCCACTTT
TRBJ1-4 | - | - | TRBV4-3 | CASTQRGATNEKLFF | TGCGCCAGCACCCAACGGGGCGCAACTAATGAAAAACTGTTTTTT
TRBJ1-5 | few | - | TRBV12-3/TRBV12-4 | CASSLGGEYQPQHF | TGTGCCAGCAGTTTAGGGGGAGAATATCAGCCCCAGCATTTT
TRBJ2-3 | - | - | TRBV11-2 | CASSWSRWTDDTDTQYF | TGTGCCAGCAGCTGGAGCCGCTGGACAGACGACACAGATACGCAGTATTTT
TRBJ1-2 | few | TRBD1 | TRBV27 | CASSRRQGAWGYTF | TGTGCCAGCAGTCGGAGACAGGGGGCGTGGGGCTACACCTTC
TRBJ1-1 | - | TRBD1 | TRBV5-1 | CASSFEYHRDREAFF | TGCGCCAGCAGCTTTGAATACCACCGGGACAGGGAAGCTTTCTTT
TRBJ1-2 | - | TRBD1 | TRBV10-3 | CAIRDGTGGIYGYTF | TGTGCCATCAGAGACGGGACAGGGGGTATCTATGGCTACACCTTC
TRBJ2-1 | - | TRBD2 | TRBV2 | CASSVTSGYNEQFF | TGTGCCAGCAGCGTGACTAGCGGATACAATGAGCAGTTCTTC
TRBJ1-1 | - | - | TRBV7-2 | CASSFVSEAFF | TGTGCCAGCAGCTTTGTCTCTGAAGCTTTCTTT
TRBJ1-1 | - | - | TRBV7-3 | CASSFHRDGEAFF | TGTGCCAGCAGCTTCCACAGGGACGGTGAAGCTTTCTTT
TRBJ2-7 | few | - | TRBV4-3 | CASSQGAGLALNEQYF | TGCGCCAGCAGCCAAGGGGCCGGACTCGCGTTAAACGAGCAGTACTTC
TRBJ1-5 | few | - | TRBV4-3 | CASSQWHFRNQPQHF | TGCGCCAGCAGCCAGTGGCACTTTCGCAATCAGCCCCAGCATTTT
TRBJ1-6 | - | - | TRBV15 | CATSPQRHNSPLHF | TGTGCCACCAGCCCACAACGACATAATTCACCCCTCCACTTT
TRBJ2-6 | many | - | TRBV6-5 | CASSYFGTSGANVLTF | TGTGCCAGCAGTTACTTCGGAACATCTGGGGCCAACGTCCTGACTTTC
TRBJ2-4 | - | - | TRBV20-1 | CSASLPNIQYF | TGCAGTGCTAGTCTGCCAAACATTCAGTACTTC
TRBJ2-5 | - | - | TRBV19 | CASSINRAETQYF | TGTGCCAGTAGTATAAACAGGGCTGAGACCCAGTACTTC